This T cell receptor beta chain is drawn from a study of T cell responses to AZD1222 COVID-19 vaccine. Whole-study results and caveats: Females outnumbered males among donors, who were mostly white British; clonal diversity was possibly underestimated.

Worth noting for this clone: Its antigen is currently unknown.

The assay was immunoSEQ multiplex PCR, and TCRdb's table has in-frame clones only and misses some. The sample holds some 150,000 clones, 92% seen once. Germline CDR1 SGHRS, CDR2 YFSETQ. The V end lost 6 bases, the J end lost 2 bases, and 8 bases lay between the germline ends. The CDR3 has 12 residues. The rearrangement joins TRBV5-1 to TRBJ1-2; D perhaps matches TRBD1 (5 bases). The source is an adult in good health. The source material was peripheral blood, sampled on day 0 of MenACWY control vaccination. In DNA form, the CDR3 reads TGCGCCAGCACAGGGACCAACTATGGCTACACCTTC. Its protein product is CASTGTNYGYTF. Using reference TRBV5-1 and TRBJ1-2 for the parts outside the CDR3, the full variable domain is KAGVTQTPRYLIKTRGQQVTLSCSPISGHRSVSWYQQTPGQGLQFLFEYFSETQRNKGNFPGRFSGRQFSNSRSEMNVSTLELGDSALYLCASTGTNYGYTFGSGTRLTVV.